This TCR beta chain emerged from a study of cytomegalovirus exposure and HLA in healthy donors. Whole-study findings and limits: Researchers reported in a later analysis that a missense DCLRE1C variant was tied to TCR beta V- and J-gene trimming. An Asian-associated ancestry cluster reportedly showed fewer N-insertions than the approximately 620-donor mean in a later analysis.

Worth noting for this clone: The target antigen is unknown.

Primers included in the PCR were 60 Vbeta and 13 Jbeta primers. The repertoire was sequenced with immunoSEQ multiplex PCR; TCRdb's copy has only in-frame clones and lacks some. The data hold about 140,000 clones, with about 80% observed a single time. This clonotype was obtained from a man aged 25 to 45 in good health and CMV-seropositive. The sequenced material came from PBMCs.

The CDR3 coding sequence is TGTGCCAGCAAAGTTTATGGGCTGACAGGAGAGACCCAGTACTTC. It codes for CASKVYGLTGETQYF. The rearrangement joins TRBV28 to TRBJ2-5; a possible D gene is TRBD1 (6 bases). The V gene's germline CDR1 is MDHEN and CDR2 SYDVKM. V lost 7 bases and J 4 bases, leaving 19 bases between the germline ends. This CDR3 region has 15 residues.